Reported below is one TCR beta chain. Indicated treatment: randomized to nivolumab then ipilimumab (arm A) or the reverse (arm B). None of the patients previously received DNA-damaging chemotherapy. Live CD3+CD8+ CD19− CD56− cells were sorted from PBMCs. Clones were read by immunoSEQ multiplex PCR, and TCRdb kept only the in-frame ones, dropping some. The sample lists some 18,000 clones, 55% to 75% seen once, with 20% to 25% in the top ten. The data derive from a study of sequential checkpoint blockade in melanoma. Looking at the study overall: Patients were randomized 1:1 to nivolumab-then-ipilimumab or ipilimumab-then-nivolumab first-line. Both treatment sequences were followed by maintenance nivolumab.

The receptor comes from a human donor with melanoma. Sequenced here: CD8+ T cells sorted from blood (inferred from file names), sampled from a patient given nivolumab and ipilimumab in sequence.

The CDR3 DNA is TGTGCCAGCAGCTCCCGGTTAGCCTACGAGCAGTACTTC. It specifies CASSSRLAYEQYF. The chain recombines TRBV5-8 with TRBJ2-7; D not certain. The V gene's germline CDR1 is SGHTS and CDR2 YDEGEE. Trimming left V 3 bases short and J 2 bases short, with 9 bases between. The CDR3 is 13 residues long.